A single sample gave rise to the 25 T cell receptor beta chains below, sequenced in a study of metastatic and nonmetastatic thyroid tumors. Thyroid surgery had not been preceded by any treatment in any patient. MiXCR re-clonotyped the PCR reads for TCRdb. The table lists 20,000 to 25,000 clones, about a sixth of them singletons. The sequenced material came from blood. The receptors stem from a female donor with papillary thyroid cancer or a benign thyroid nodule (not recorded which). Some clones in this sample may be carry-over from other donors' samples.

This clone was observed a handful of times. V and J are TRBV4-3 and TRBJ2-5, with 12 positions matching TRBD2. CDR3 length equals 16 residues. Germline CDR1 and CDR2: LGHNA and YSLEER. Germline trimming cut 4 bases from V and 5 bases from J; bases unmatched to any gene: 8. This CDR3 is CASSPPGLAGGETQYF. Written as DNA, the CDR3 is TGCGCCAGCAGCCCGCCCGGCCTAGCGGGAGGGGAGACCCAGTACTTC.

This clone was picked up many times. This chain connects TRBV14 to TRBJ1-2; no clear D gene. The germline V gene has CDR1 SGHDN and CDR2 FVKESK. Trimming pared 2 bases from V and 8 bases from J, leaving 12 bases between. The CDR3 totals 13 residues. CDR3 DNA: TGTGCCAGCAGCCAATCCTACGCGGCAGGCTACACCTTC. Protein sequence: CASSQSYAAGYTF. The variable domain in full, with the rest retrieved from reference TRBV14 and TRBJ1-2, is EAGVTQFPSHSVIEKGQTVTLRCDPISGHDNLYWYRRVMGKEIKFLLHFVKESKQDESGMPNNRFLAERTGGTYSTLKVQPAELEDSGVYFCASSQSYAAGYTFGSGTRLTVV.

The table lists this clone with many counts. Possible read error: a much larger clone is one base away. The same CDR3 can be traced to other DNA sequences in this sample. This sequence joins TRBV12-3 or TRBV12-4 and TRBJ1-3, with D uncertain. This CDR3 region has 16 residues. The CDR3 here is CASSFLRSYSGNTIYF. The CDR3, as DNA: TGTGCCAGCAGTTTTTTGAGGTCGTACTCTGGAAACACCATATACTTT.

This clone was found many times. The chain uses TRBV7-6 and TRBJ2-2, with 7 positions matching TRBD2. V lost 7 bases, J lost 7 bases, and 15 bases stayed unmatched. CDR3 length: 16 residues. In germline, CDR1 is SGHVS, CDR2 FNYEAQ. The CDR3 protein is CASTPRLGGGGGELFF. The CDR3 DNA sequence: TGTGCCAGCACTCCCCGTTTGGGCGGGGGAGGCGGGGAGCTGTTTTTT.

A few counts support this clone. This chain links TRBV6-1 with TRBJ2-7, with 10 bases that match TRBD2. The CDR3 is 15 amino acids. J gave up 5 bases and V 0 bases, and 4 bases lay outside the gene matches. Germline-derived CDR1 and CDR2 are MNHNS and SASEGT. Here the CDR3 DNA reads TGTGCCAGCAGTGAAGCGATGGGACTAGCGCACGAGCAGTACTTC. Translated, it gives CASSEAMGLAHEQYF.

In its sample, this clone was seen many times. This may arise from a read error, as a much more abundant clone is one base away. The chain recombines TRBV28 with TRBJ2-3, with D unclear. The germline CDR1 and CDR2 sequences are MDHEN and SYDVKM. This CDR3 is 19 amino acids long. CDR3 in DNA: TGTGCCGGCAGTTTATCCCTTAGCAGGCTTTTGGCGGGCACAGATACGCAGTATTTT. Protein: CAGSLSLSRLLAGTDTQYF.

This clone appeared a few times. This rearrangement joins TRBV28 to TRBJ2-7, with D possibly matching TRBD1 (5 bases). The CDR3 loop spans 18 amino acids. V shed 6 bases and J shed 3 bases, with 27 bases lying between them. CDR1 and CDR2 (germline): MDHEN, SYDVKM. CDR3 protein: CASSQDPPTDSKDYEQYF. CDR3 nucleotides: TGTGCCAGCAGCCAAGATCCCCCGACAGACAGCAAAGACTACGAGCAGTACTTC.

At least ten counts were recorded for this clone. The chain combines TRBV2 with TRBJ2-7; D uncertain. CDR3 length: 16 amino acids. The ends were cut back, 4 bases at V and 3 bases at J, with 19 bases in the middle. Germline-derived CDR1 and CDR2 are SNHLY and FYNNEI. For the CDR3, the DNA is TGTGCCAGCAGTGCCCCCGGACCCCAAAGGATCTACGAGCAGTACTTC. Translating gives CASSAPGPQRIYEQYF.

This clone was recorded many times. This chain joins TRBV28 and TRBJ1-2; the D is unclear. Germline CDR1 is MDHEN and CDR2 is SYDVKM. Trimming pared 3 bases from V and 5 bases from J, leaving 16 bases between. The CDR3 has 15 residues. This CDR3 is CASSLVAQVPYGYTF. CDR3 in DNA: TGTGCCAGCAGTTTGGTTGCGCAGGTGCCGTATGGCTACACCTTC.

This clone was observed many times. The chain uses TRBV5-1 and TRBJ1-1; 11 bases fit TRBD1. The V and J ends lost 4 bases and 11 bases, in that order; junction bases with no gene match: 13. CDR3 length: 15 amino acids. From germline, CDR1 is SGHRS and CDR2 YFSETQ. Written as DNA, the CDR3 is TGCGCCAGCAGCAACGCCCGGACAGGGGGCTCTCGGGCTTTCTTT. Translation gives CASSNARTGGSRAFF.

This clone was found many times. The chain carries TRBV30 and TRBJ1-2; no reliable D call. The germline gives CDR1 GTSNPN, CDR2 SVGIG (reference sequence). The CDR3 has 14 amino acids. Trimming left V 2 bases short and J 2 bases short, with 12 bases between. The CDR3 nucleotides read TGTGCCTGGAGTCTCCCCCGAAGAAACTATGGCTACACCTTC. Its protein is CAWSLPRRNYGYTF.

This rearrangement joins TRBV7-3 to TRBJ1-6; 8 positions match TRBD1. The germline V gene has CDR1 SGHTA and CDR2 FQGTGA. The CDR3 extends over 17 amino acids. The ends lost 4 bases at V and 17 bases at J; junction bases unmatched: 22. The CDR3 reads CASSYPLVQGAIGTIHF. CDR3 sequence (DNA): TGTGCCAGCAGCTACCCATTGGTGCAGGGGGCTATCGGGACCATCCACTTT.

The chain uses TRBV27 and TRBJ2-2; D might be TRBD2 (6 bases). The CDR3 contains 14 residues. Per germline, CDR1 MNHEY and CDR2 SMNVEV (reference sequence). The V and J ends lost 7 bases and 0 bases respectively, with 9 bases between them. Written as DNA, the CDR3 is TGTGCCAGCAAAACTAGCCCGAACACCGGGGAGCTGTTTTTT. Protein: CASKTSPNTGELFF.

This clone was observed a handful of times. The chain couples TRBV6-2 or TRBV6-3 to TRBJ2-7; the D is unclear. The CDR3 has 12 amino acids. V was clipped by 6 bases and J by 2 bases, with 8 bases between them. Germline V gives CDR1 MNHEY, CDR2 SVGEGT. The CDR3 protein is CASSGGTYEQYF. The CDR3 bases are TGTGCCAGCAGCGGTGGGACCTACGAGCAGTACTTC.

This clone appeared many times. This rearrangement joins TRBV7-3 to TRBJ2-5; D unresolved. V was shortened by 5 bases and J by 4 bases, with 14 bases between the two germline ends. Germline V lookup: CDR1 SGHTA, CDR2 FQGTGA. The CDR3 is 14 residues long. The chain's CDR3 is CASSKSGEAETQYF. In DNA, the CDR3 is TGTGCCAGCAGCAAGTCAGGCGAGGCAGAGACCCAGTACTTC.

This clone was seen at least ten times. The chain recombines TRBV7-3 with TRBJ2-3, with D maybe TRBD1 (6 bases). The V gene lost 2 bases and the J gene lost 4 bases, with 19 bases spanning the gap. This CDR3 spans 17 amino acids. Germline V gives CDR1 SGHTA, CDR2 FQGTGA. CDR3: CASSLEHSDKGADTQYF. CDR3 in DNA: TGTGCCAGCAGCTTAGAGCATAGCGACAAGGGGGCAGATACGCAGTATTTT.

By share of the sample, this clone is medium-sized. The chain uses TRBV19 and TRBJ1-5; possibly TRBD1 for D (6 bases). Germline assignment: CDR1 LNHDA and CDR2 SQIVND (reference sequence). This CDR3 comprises 16 residues. Trimming left V 5 bases short and J 4 bases short, with 18 bases between. The CDR3, as DNA: TGTGCCAGTAGTGTAAAACAGGGAACATGGAATCAGCCCCAGCATTTT. Its translation is CASSVKQGTWNQPQHF.

This clone was seen ten or more times. The chain uses TRBV6-1 and TRBJ2-5; 8 bases are shared with TRBD2. CDR3 length equals 15 residues. Germline trimming cut 6 bases from V and 2 bases from J; bases unmatched to any gene: 8. The germline CDR1 and CDR2 sequences are MNHNS and SASEGT. The CDR3 protein is CASRRLAQSQETQYF. In DNA, the CDR3 is TGTGCCAGCAGAAGACTAGCGCAATCACAAGAGACCCAGTACTTC.

The V and J genes are TRBV6-2 or TRBV6-3 and TRBJ1-2, with TRBD1 as a possible D gene (5 bases). Germline-derived CDR1 and CDR2 are MNHEY and SVGEGT. This CDR3 is built from 13 residues. The DNA for the CDR3 is TGTGTCAGTTCCCGGGACGGTAACTATGGCTACACCTTC. This translates into CVSSRDGNYGYTF.

This clone was recorded at least ten times. The rearrangement joins TRBV11-2 to TRBJ2-7; no clear D gene. With 0 bases removed from V and 7 bases from J, the gap between germline ends came to 13 bases. Germline-derived CDR1 and CDR2 are SGHAT and FQNNGV. The length of the CDR3 is 14 residues. The CDR3 DNA reads TGTGCCAGCAGCTTAGAAGGATCCGCCTGGGAGCAGTACTTC. It encodes CASSLEGSAWEQYF.

By its share, this clone is medium-sized. V usage is TRBV6-2 or TRBV6-3 and J usage is TRBJ2-1; TRBD2 matches at 10 bases. The germline CDR1 and CDR2 sequences are MNHEY and SVGEGT. V lost 5 bases and J lost 3; bases outside the gene matches: 4. The CDR3 covers 15 residues. The CDR3 region is CASSVGLANYNEQFF. The CDR3 DNA follows: TGTGCCAGCAGTGTGGGACTAGCGAACTACAATGAGCAGTTCTTC.

This clone appeared many times. The chain has TRBV7-9 and TRBJ1-6; TRBD1 is a possible D gene (6 bases). In germline, CDR1 is SEHNR, CDR2 FQNEAQ (reference sequence). The CDR3 has 15 amino acids. V lost 6 bases to trimming and J lost 1 base, with 10 bases between them. The DNA of the CDR3 is TGTGCCAGCAGGGGGCAGGGGTCCTATAATTCACCCCTCCACTTT. Its protein product is CASRGQGSYNSPLHF.

This clone was seen at least ten times. The V call is TRBV19, the J call TRBJ1-2; 7 nucleotides agree with TRBD1. This CDR3 has 13 residues. Unmatched junction bases numbered 0, after V lost 5 bases and J lost 0 bases. CDR1 is LNHDA, CDR2 SQIVND, per germline (reference sequence). CDR3 DNA sequence: TGTGCCAGTAGTGACAGGGCTAACTATGGCTACACCTTC. It is translated as CASSDRANYGYTF.

The sample holds a few counts of this clone. The junction shows a germline mismatch at one end, possibly a read error. The chain employs TRBV3-1 and TRBJ2-2; D might be TRBD1 or TRBD2, each matching 5 bases. There are 15 residues in the CDR3. Per the germline V gene, CDR1 is LGHDT and CDR2 is YNNKEL (reference sequence). The CDR3 sequence: CASSQVAGNTGELLF. The DNA for the CDR3 is TGTGCCAGCAGCCAAGTGGCAGGGAACACCGGGGAGCTGCTTTTT. Full variable domain (outside the CDR3, taken from reference TRBV3-1 and TRBJ2-2): DTAVSQTPKYLVTQMGNDKSIKCEQNLGHDTMYWYKQDSKKFLKIMFSYNNKELIINETVPNRFSPKSPDKAHLNLHINSLELGDSAVYFCASSQVAGNTGELLFGEGSRLTVL.

This clone was seen a handful of times. J is TRBJ2-5 and V is TRBV20-1, with D perhaps TRBD1 (6 bases). Trimming took off 1 base at V and 5 bases at J, with 14 bases between the two ends. Germline CDR1 is DFQATT and CDR2 is SNEGSKA (reference sequence). The length of the CDR3 is 14 residues. The CDR3 coding sequence is TGCAGTGCTAGAGGGTGGCAGGGGCGGGAGACCCAGTACTTC. Its protein product is CSARGWQGRETQYF.